Shown below are 13 T cell receptor beta chains from a single sample sequenced in a study of response to subunit inactivated influenza vaccine (dated by TCRdb to 2016 to 2019). Library prep was done by RT-PCR. The sequencer was an Illumina HiSeq 2500. TCRdb trimmed the raw reads at Q25, called clones with MiXCR and kept productive beta chains. Rows merge per CDR3 protein into single entries with the most common DNA and genes. The sample records about 540,000 distinct CDR3 sequences, under 25% of which are singletons. The ten largest clonotypes hold approximately 3% of the sample. These same data were also listed under a study on T cells expressing NK-cell markers. Per the second study: TCR beta cDNA libraries were prepared using 5'RACE template switching, which introduced a universal primer site and unique molecular identifiers.

The sample was CD4+ T cells sorted from PBMCs, taken 11 to 12 days after vaccination. Every receptor here comes from a man aged 50-60 years who received an inactivated influenza vaccine. Donor details come from another sample of the same person, matched by shared clones.

The chain combines TRBV5-4 with TRBJ2-3, with TRBD2 matching 10 bases. In germline, CDR1 is SGHNT, CDR2 YYREEE (reference sequence). With V trimmed by 4 bases and J by 3 bases, 5 bases remained unmatched. This CDR3 region has 15 residues. CDR3 protein: CASSTLAGKTDTQYF. For the CDR3, the DNA is TGTGCCAGCAGCACACTAGCGGGGAAAACAGATACGCAGTATTTT. Drawing the rest from reference TRBV5-4 and TRBJ2-3, the complete variable domain is ETGVTQSPTHLIKTRGQQVTLRCSSQSGHNTVSWYQQALGQGPQFIFQYYREEENGRGNFPPRFSGLQFPNYSSELNVNALELDDSALYLCASSTLAGKTDTQYFGPGTRLTVL.

The chain combines TRBV20-1 with TRBJ1-1; 9 nucleotides align to TRBD1. The J segment lost 5 bases and the V segment lost 1 base, leaving 8 bases of the junction unmatched. Looked up from germline, CDR1 is DFQATT and CDR2 is SNEGSKA (reference sequence). The CDR3 contains 15 residues. The CDR3 DNA sequence: TGCAGTGCTAGAGCCGGACAGGGGCTGGGGACTGAAGCTTTCTTT. Amino acids: CSARAGQGLGTEAFF.

This clonotype was seen once. The rearrangement joins TRBV9 to TRBJ2-2; TRBD1 aligns across 8 bases. V trimming: 6 bases; J trimming: 6 bases; junction bases outside the gene matches: 10. Germline V lookup: CDR1 SGDLS, CDR2 YYNGEE. The CDR3 extends over 15 amino acids. The CDR3 nucleotides are TGTGCCAGCAACCGACAGGGGCGAGGATCCGGGGAGCTGTTTTTT. The encoded protein is CASNRQGRGSGELFF.

This chain links TRBV19 with TRBJ2-2, with TRBD1 matching over 9 bases. The CDR3 contains 16 residues. The junction had 11 bases not matched to a gene; V was cut back by 8 bases and J by 4 bases. Germline V gene data show CDR1 as LNHDA and CDR2 as SQIVND (reference sequence). CDR3 DNA: TGTGCCAGTCGAGGAGGGGGACAGGGTCGCACCGGGGAGCTGTTTTTT. It translates to CASRGGGQGRTGELFF.

DNA of the CDR3: TGTGCCAGCAGCTTCGGACAGGGGAAAGGGGAGCAGTACTTC. This translates into CASSFGQGKGEQYF. The chain uses TRBV7-8 and TRBJ2-7; TRBD1 matches 9 bases. With 3 bases clipped from V and 7 bases from J, the junction kept 7 bases outside the gene matches. Looked up from germline, CDR1 is SGHVS and CDR2 is FQNEAQ. There are 14 residues in the CDR3.

This chain uses TRBV7-2 with TRBJ1-4, with a tentative D call TRBD1 (6 bases). Per the germline V gene, CDR1 is SGHTA and CDR2 is FQGNSA. V was pared by 4 bases and J by 7 bases, with 19 bases between. The CDR3 totals 16 residues. CDR3 amino acids: CASSSYPLGAGEKLFF. CDR3 DNA sequence: TGTGCCAGCAGCTCCTACCCCCTGGGGGCAGGTGAAAAACTGTTTTTT.

As for this clonotype: The CDR3 end shows no conserved phenylalanine or tryptophan, and so a read error is likely. CDR3 sequence reads: CSAIKGQGAGGANVLTL. The CDR3 DNA sequence: TGCAGTGCTATTAAGGGACAGGGGGCAGGAGGGGCCAACGTCCTGACTCTC. The chain has TRBV20-1 and TRBJ2-6; 12 nucleotides agree with TRBD1. From germline, CDR1 is DFQATT and CDR2 SNEGSKA (reference sequence). The CDR3 extends over 17 amino acids. The V segment lost 4 bases and the J segment 4 bases; nucleotides outside the gene matches: 8.

Worth noting for this clonotype: At one boundary the junction diverges from the germline segment, which might be a read error. The chain is built from TRBV5-1 and TRBJ1-1; 7 positions match TRBD1. CDR3 length: 14 amino acids. Per germline, CDR1 SGHRS and CDR2 YFSETQ. The CDR3 region is CGSYGTEMNTEAFF. The CDR3 bases are TGCGGCAGCTACGGGACAGAGATGAACACTGAAGCTTTCTTT.

CDR3 sequence: CASSRSSRGPGDYEQYF. DNA for the CDR3: TGCGCCAGCAGCCGGTCCTCCAGGGGGCCCGGGGACTACGAGCAGTACTTC. The chain links TRBV4-1 to TRBJ2-7, with 8 bases aligning to TRBD1. Per the germline V gene, CDR1 is MGHRA and CDR2 is YSYEKL. The CDR3 extends over 17 amino acids. J gave up 3 bases and V 4 bases, and 14 bases lay outside the gene matches.

The chain combines TRBV5-1 with TRBJ1-3; D gene unclear. Trimming pared 0 bases from V and 8 bases from J, leaving 15 bases between. CDR3 length equals 15 residues. Germline V gene data show CDR1 as SGHRS and CDR2 as YFSETQ. The CDR3 sequence is CASSLAPGEGDTIYF. Here the CDR3 DNA reads TGCGCCAGCAGCTTGGCACCGGGCGAGGGAGACACCATATATTTT. Complete variable domain (other parts from reference TRBV5-1 and TRBJ1-3): KAGVTQTPRYLIKTRGQQVTLSCSPISGHRSVSWYQQTPGQGLQFLFEYFSETQRNKGNFPGRFSGRQFSNSRSEMNVSTLELGDSALYLCASSLAPGEGDTIYFGEGSWLTVV.

The chain links TRBV10-3 to TRBJ2-1; TRBD1 agrees at 7 bases. The CDR3 loop spans 12 amino acids. From germline, CDR1 is ENHRY and CDR2 SYGVKD. The ends lost 8 bases at V and 9 bases at J; junction bases unmatched: 7. The CDR3 is CAIGETGTEQFF. The CDR3 region has the DNA TGTGCCATCGGGGAGACAGGGACTGAGCAGTTCTTC.

The table lists this clonotype with many counts. The chain joins TRBV12-3 or TRBV12-4 to TRBJ1-2; 7 positions agree with TRBD1. There are 14 residues in the CDR3. Losses at the gene ends were 3 bases for V and 0 bases for J; bases not matched to a gene: 1. For the CDR3, the DNA is TGTGCCAGCAGTTTGGGGACAGCTAACTATGGCTACACCTTC. Its protein is CASSLGTANYGYTF.

The chain has TRBV6-6 and TRBJ2-1; D may be TRBD1 or TRBD2 (6 bases each). V was shortened by 6 bases and J by 7 bases, with 13 bases between the two germline ends. CDR3 length: 13 amino acids. Germline V lookup: CDR1 MNHNY, CDR2 SVGAGI (reference sequence). CDR3 sequence reads: CASRGGERNEQFF. The CDR3, as DNA: TGTGCCAGCAGGGGGGGCGAACGGAATGAGCAGTTCTTC.